One sample yielded the 3 T cell receptor beta chains listed below, sequenced in a study of control samples from healthy donors and cancer patients. Here immunoSEQ multiplex PCR was the method, and the copy in TCRdb shows in-frame clones only, minus some. The repertoire holds 90,000 to 110,000 clones, with less than 95% as singletons. Sequencing was done on a sample of blood. The origin of the receptors is a human donor in good health. The donor label of this sample is uncertain.

This clone was seen just once. The gene calls are TRBV3-1 (or the pseudogene TRBV3-2) and TRBJ1-2; D is undetermined. CDR3 length: 13 amino acids. V was shortened by 3 bases and J by 5 bases, with 10 bases between the two germline ends. Germline V lookup: CDR1 LGHDT, CDR2 YNNKEL (reference sequence). The CDR3: CASSHRDTYGYTF. The CDR3 nucleotides read TGTGCCAGCAGCCACCGAGACACTTATGGCTACACCTTC.

The chain couples TRBV28 to TRBJ2-3, with 10 bases identical to TRBD2. The CDR3 length is 16 residues. V lost 3 bases and J lost 5; bases outside the gene matches: 8. The germline gives CDR1 MDHEN, CDR2 SYDVKM. The CDR3 is CASSFKAGGPGDTQYF. The CDR3 bases are TGTGCCAGCAGTTTTAAAGCGGGGGGGCCAGGAGATACGCAGTATTTT. Using reference TRBV28 and TRBJ2-3 for the parts outside the CDR3, the full variable domain is DVKVTQSSRYLVKRTGEKVFLECVQDMDHENMFWYRQDPGLGLRLIYFSYDVKMKEKGDIPEGYSVSREKKERFSLILESASTNQTSMYLCASSFKAGGPGDTQYFGPGTRLTVL.

The genes are TRBV6-6 and TRBJ1-5, with D unclear. V lost 6 bases and J 1 base, leaving 16 bases between the germline ends. Germline V gene sequence: CDR1 MNHNY, CDR2 SVGAGI (reference sequence). CDR3 length equals 16 residues. The CDR3: CASRPTWERSNQPQHF. In DNA, the CDR3 is TGTGCCAGCAGACCCACCTGGGAACGGAGCAATCAGCCCCAGCATTTT.